Shown below are 15 T cell receptor beta chains from a single sample sequenced in a study of cytomegalovirus exposure and HLA in healthy donors. In the PCR, 60 Vbeta and 13 Jbeta primers were used. Method: immunoSEQ multiplex PCR; TCRdb's copy keeps in-frame clones and lacks some. The sample gives 55,000 to 75,000 clones, roughly 77% of which show up once; about 6.8% is in the top ten. The sequenced sample was PBMCs. These TCRs come from a man in his thirties or forties in good health and CMV-seropositive.

The chain employs TRBV5-1 and TRBJ2-1; weak D call: TRBD1 (6 bases). V shed 0 bases and J shed 0 bases, with 7 bases lying between them. Germline CDR1 reads SGHRS; CDR2 reads YFSETQ. The CDR3 consists of 15 residues. The CDR3 region has the DNA TGCGCCAGCAGCTTGGGGGACAACTCCTACAATGAGCAGTTCTTC. Residues: CASSLGDNSYNEQFF.

This rearrangement joins TRBV5-1 to TRBJ2-1, with 8 bases fitting TRBD1. The CDR3 runs to 13 residues. With V trimmed by 6 bases and J by 7 bases, 6 bases remained unmatched. Germline loops: CDR1 SGHRS, CDR2 YFSETQ. The chain's CDR3 is CASMRQGMNEQFF. CDR3 coding DNA: TGCGCCAGCATGCGACAGGGGATGAATGAGCAGTTCTTC.

The V call is TRBV6-1, the J call TRBJ1-1; 10 positions agree with TRBD1. This CDR3 has 15 residues. Germline CDR1 reads MNHNS; CDR2 reads SASEGT. The V and J ends lost 2 bases and 6 bases, in that order; junction bases with no gene match: 6. The CDR3 loop reads CASSEFRDRGAEAFF. In nucleotides, the CDR3 is TGTGCCAGCAGTGAATTCCGGGACAGGGGCGCTGAAGCTTTCTTT.

The chain joins TRBV19 to TRBJ2-1; 7 nucleotides line up with TRBD1. The germline gives CDR1 LNHDA, CDR2 SQIVND (reference sequence). The CDR3 totals 17 residues. V was pared by 0 bases and J by 4 bases, with 9 bases of the junction left unmatched. CDR3: CASSIETGTAIYNEQFF. CDR3 sequence (DNA): TGTGCCAGTAGTATAGAGACCGGGACAGCTATATACAATGAGCAGTTCTTC. Full variable domain (remainder filled in from reference TRBV19 and TRBJ2-1): DGGITQSPKYLFRKEGQNVTLSCEQNLNHDAMYWYRQDPGQGLRLIYYSQIVNDFQKGDIAEGYSVSREKKESFPLTVTSAQKNPTAFYLCASSIETGTAIYNEQFFGPGTRLTVL.

The V gene is TRBV4-3, the J gene TRBJ2-5; D unresolved. Germline CDR1 and CDR2: LGHNA and YSLEER. The CDR3 length is 16 residues. V was pared by 2 bases and J by 1 base, with 14 bases between. CDR3: CASSQSQMVTQETQYF. DNA of the CDR3: TGCGCCAGCAGCCAATCCCAGATGGTTACCCAAGAGACCCAGTACTTC.

This chain uses TRBV7-9 with TRBJ1-4, with 7 bases that match TRBD1. CDR1 is SEHNR, CDR2 FQNEAQ, per germline (reference sequence). The CDR3 runs to 15 residues. With V trimmed by 6 bases and J by 4 bases, 8 bases remained unmatched. CDR3 protein: CASRPRQGFNEKLFF. CDR3 sequence (DNA): TGTGCCAGCAGGCCTAGACAGGGATTTAATGAAAAACTGTTTTTT. The whole variable domain, remainder taken from reference TRBV7-9 and TRBJ1-4, is DTGVSQNPRHKITKRGQNVTFRCDPISEHNRLYWYRQTLGQGPEFLTYFQNEAQLEKSRLLSDRFSAERPKGSFSTLEIQRTEQGDSAMYLCASRPRQGFNEKLFFGSGTQLSVL.

The genes are TRBV19 and TRBJ1-5; a weak D match, TRBD1 (6 bases). This CDR3 spans 16 amino acids. The V gene lost 7 bases and the J gene lost 5 bases, with 21 bases spanning the gap. Germline values: CDR1 LNHDA, CDR2 SQIVND (reference sequence). The DNA for the CDR3 is TGTGCCAGTACCGATCTACTGGACAGTGCAGATCAGCCCCAGCATTTT. Protein sequence: CASTDLLDSADQPQHF.

The sample holds a few counts of this clone. The chain employs TRBV9 and TRBJ2-3; tentative D call: TRBD1 (7 bases). CDR1 and CDR2 (germline): SGDLS, YYNGEE. V was cut by 3 bases and J by 3 bases, with 11 bases left in between. The CDR3 spans 14 residues. In DNA form, the CDR3 reads TGTGCCAGCAGCGACAGGGGAGGAACAGATACGCAGTATTTT. This gives the protein CASSDRGGTDTQYF.

A single count supports this clone. The chain employs TRBV28 and TRBJ1-1, with D perhaps matching TRBD1 (5 bases). The CDR3 consists of 14 residues. The V end lost 3 bases, the J end lost 6 bases, and 14 bases lay between the germline ends. Germline loops: CDR1 MDHEN, CDR2 SYDVKM. Here the CDR3 reads CASSFSGYSSEAFF. The CDR3, as DNA: TGTGCCAGCAGTTTCTCAGGGTATTCTTCTGAAGCTTTCTTT.

This chain joins TRBV7-9 and TRBJ1-3, with 7 bases aligning to TRBD1. The CDR3 has 16 residues. Trimming cost V 2 bases and J 4 bases; bases outside gene matches: 8. The V gene's germline CDR1 is SEHNR and CDR2 FQNEAQ (reference sequence). The CDR3 is CASSLPSGTAGNTIYF. CDR3 coding DNA: TGTGCCAGCAGCTTACCTTCAGGGACAGCGGGAAACACCATATATTTT.

The chain carries TRBV19 and TRBJ1-6; tentatively, D is TRBD1 (5 bases). The germline V and J ends were trimmed by 2 bases and 7 bases, with 12 bases remaining between them. The CDR3 totals 15 residues. The V gene's germline CDR1 is LNHDA and CDR2 SQIVND (reference sequence). Written as DNA, the CDR3 is TGTGCCAGTAGTATACGGTCAGGGTTGAATTCACCCCTCCACTTT. This gives the protein CASSIRSGLNSPLHF.

The chain links TRBV4-3 to TRBJ1-1; 9 bases agree with TRBD1. The junction had 11 bases not matched to a gene; V was cut back by 1 base and J by 5 bases. The germline V gene has CDR1 LGHNA and CDR2 YSLEER. This CDR3 is built from 17 residues. The CDR3 nucleotides read TGCGCCAGCAGCCAAGCCGGGACAGGGAGTTATAGGACTGAAGCTTTCTTT. As protein: CASSQAGTGSYRTEAFF.

The chain combines TRBV5-6 with TRBJ1-1; TRBD1 is a possible D gene (5 bases). V was shortened by 0 bases and J by 4 bases, with 10 bases between the two germline ends. CDR1 and CDR2 from the germline V gene are SGHDT and YYEEEE. The CDR3 is made up of 14 amino acids. This CDR3 reads CASSLAGRGTEAFF. DNA of the CDR3: TGTGCCAGCAGCTTGGCCGGGAGGGGCACTGAAGCTTTCTTT.

The rearrangement uses TRBV6-1 and TRBJ1-3, with D possibly TRBD1 on 5 matching bases. Germline V gene lookup returns CDR1 MNHNS and CDR2 SASEGT. The CDR3 runs 16 residues. Trimming took 4 bases from V and 2 from J, leaving 15 bases between them. The CDR3 reads CASSVQPPGPGNTIYF. CDR3 DNA: TGTGCCAGCAGTGTCCAACCCCCAGGGCCTGGAAACACCATATATTTT.

V usage is TRBV9 and J usage is TRBJ1-1; D is possibly TRBD1 (5 bases). V was trimmed by 0 bases and J by 11 bases, leaving 14 bases between them. The CDR3 is made up of 13 amino acids. Germline CDR1 and CDR2: SGDLS and YYNGEE. The CDR3 DNA sequence: TGTGCCAGCAGCGTAGTTACCAGGGCCCCCGCTTTCTTT. Its translation is CASSVVTRAPAFF. Full variable domain (outside the CDR3, taken from reference TRBV9 and TRBJ1-1): DSGVTQTPKHLITATGQRVTLRCSPRSGDLSVYWYQQSLDQGLQFLIQYYNGEERAKGNILERFSAQQFPDLHSELNLSSLELGDSALYFCASSVVTRAPAFFGQGTRLTVV.